This T cell receptor (beta chain) appears in the sequencing data of a study of cytomegalovirus exposure and HLA in healthy donors. In regard to this clone: Its target is unknown.

PCR primers comprised 60 Vbeta and 13 Jbeta primers. The repertoire was sequenced with immunoSEQ multiplex PCR; TCRdb's copy has only in-frame clones and lacks some. This table holds some 160,000 clones, roughly 76% found once. The CDR3 contains 14 residues. Germline lookup yields CDR1 SEHNR and CDR2 FQNEAQ (reference sequence). Trimming took 1 base from V and 5 from J, leaving 11 bases between them. Study findings and constraints: Overall, roughly 160 TCR beta chains were annotated as cytomegalovirus-associated. In a later analysis, at a false discovery rate of 0.05, fewer than 20,000 TCR beta sequences matched HLA alleles. TCR beta sequences reportedly predicted most subjects' HLA-A and HLA-B alleles accurately.

The specimen sequenced was PBMCs. This chain uses TRBV7-9 with TRBJ2-5; D is uncertain. This receptor was obtained from a male donor in good health and CMV-seronegative. As DNA, the CDR3 is TGTGCCAGCAGCTTAGTAGCTTCCCGGGAGACCCAGTACTTC. Its translation: CASSLVASRETQYF. Complete variable domain (other parts from reference TRBV7-9 and TRBJ2-5): DTGVSQNPRHKITKRGQNVTFRCDPISEHNRLYWYRQTLGQGPEFLTYFQNEAQLEKSRLLSDRFSAERPKGSFSTLEIQRTEQGDSAMYLCASSLVASRETQYFGPGTRLLVL.